This T cell receptor (beta chain) was profiled in a study of cytotoxic CD8 clonotypes in ibrutinib-treated CLL. Remarks on this clone: The antigen is unknown.

The germline V gene encodes CDR1 SGHTS and CDR2 YDEGEE. The CDR3 consists of 13 residues. V shed 5 bases and J 2 bases; nucleotides not matched to a gene: 3. The table came from immunoSEQ multiplex PCR; TCRdb's copy has only in-frame clones and leaves some out. In the table there are about 200,000 clones, roughly 73% of which are singletons. Overall study results and limits: Public clonotypes were seen rarely and were contracted or stable on treatment. At baseline, clonality was higher than in age-matched healthy donors and correlated with CD8+ counts.

The sequencing here drew on PBMCs, taken after 12 months of ibrutinib treatment. This TCR was sampled from a human donor with chronic lymphocytic leukemia. This chain joins TRBV5-8 and TRBJ2-7; 8 nucleotides match TRBD1. The CDR3 region is CASRTGVAYEQYF. DNA of the CDR3: TGTGCCAGCAGGACAGGGGTTGCCTACGAGCAGTACTTC.